The 2 T cell receptor beta chains listed next were all sequenced from one sample in a study of a mutant IDH1 vaccine in newly diagnosed glioma. Time point given: week 23, last vaccination. It was 300 ug of mutant IDH1 20-mer peptide that made up each vaccine dose, given with topical imiquimod. Generated by immunoSEQ multiplex PCR, the TCRdb table keeps only in-frame clones and is missing some. In the table there are 60,000 to 100,000 clones, approximately 85% of which are singletons. No antigens are known for them. This material consisted of PBMCs, taken from a glioma patient whose treatment included an IDH1 peptide vaccine. These TCRs come from a woman in her forties or fifties with glioma.

The chain links TRBV6-5 to TRBJ1-4; perhaps TRBD1 as D (6 bases). CDR3 length: 13 amino acids. CDR1 and CDR2 (germline): MNHEY, SVGAGI. Trimming left V 7 bases short and J 4 bases short, with 10 bases between. CDR3 protein: CASKGGRNEKLFF. CDR3 nucleotides: TGTGCCAGCAAAGGGGGGCGTAATGAAAAACTGTTTTTT.

As regards this clone: The junction does not match germline at one end; this may be a read error. V and J are TRBV11-2 and TRBJ1-1; D call uncertain. The CDR3 has 13 residues. The germline gives CDR1 SGHAT, CDR2 FQNNGV. CDR3 residues: CASSLGQNAEAFF. The CDR3 DNA is TGTGCCAGCAGCTTAGGTCAGAACGCTGAAGCTTTCTTT. Looking up the rest from reference TRBV11-2 and TRBJ1-1 gives the full variable domain: EAGVAQSPRYKIIEKRQSVAFWCNPISGHATLYWYQQILGQGPKLLIQFQNNGVVDDSQLPKDRFSAERLKGVDSTLKIQPAKLEDSAVYLCASSLGQNAEAFFGQGTRLTVV.